This entry lists 21 T cell receptor beta chains sequenced from one sample in a study of T cell responses to AZD1222 COVID-19 vaccine. The repertoire was sequenced with immunoSEQ multiplex PCR; TCRdb's copy has only in-frame clones and lacks some. The sample consists of about 200,000 clones, 85% to 95% of them appearing once. Source: peripheral blood, taken on day 0 of MenACWY control vaccination. The receptors were gathered from an adult in good health.

The rearrangement links TRBV4-2 to TRBJ2-5; 13 bases fit TRBD2. V lost 1 base to trimming and J lost 1 base; unmatched junction nucleotides: 3. This CDR3 has 17 residues. Germline V lookup: CDR1 LGHNA, CDR2 YNFKEQ. The CDR3 nucleotides read TGTGCCAGCAGCCAAGTTGGACTAGCGGGGGTCCAAGAGACCCAGTACTTC. Its protein is CASSQVGLAGVQETQYF.

The chain combines TRBV30 with TRBJ2-1, with D possibly matching TRBD2 (5 bases). This CDR3 spans 15 amino acids. The germline V gene encodes CDR1 GTSNPN and CDR2 SVGIG (reference sequence). Trimming removed 3 bases at V and 7 bases at J, with 19 bases between. CDR3 region: CAWSQSGISGNEQFF. The CDR3 nucleotides read TGTGCCTGGAGCCAGTCGGGGATCTCGGGGAATGAGCAGTTCTTC.

V and J are TRBV7-9 and TRBJ1-6, with TRBD1 as a possible D gene (5 bases). Trimming took off 7 bases at V and 9 bases at J, with 19 bases between the two ends. CDR1 and CDR2 from the germline V gene are SEHNR and FQNEAQ (reference sequence). The length of the CDR3 is 15 residues. The CDR3 is CASTPQGEGSSPLHF. The CDR3 DNA sequence: TGTGCCAGCACCCCCCAGGGCGAAGGTAGTTCACCCCTCCACTTT.

The rearrangement uses TRBV7-9 and TRBJ2-6; D unresolved. V gave up 5 bases and J gave up 0 bases, with 11 bases separating them. The CDR3 has 16 residues. Germline CDR1 SEHNR, CDR2 FQNEAQ (reference sequence). Here the CDR3 reads CASSPLMLSGANVLTF. In DNA form, the CDR3 reads TGTGCCAGCAGCCCACTCATGCTCTCTGGGGCCAACGTCCTGACTTTC.

The V gene is TRBV7-9, the J gene TRBJ1-6; D gene uncertain. CDR3 length: 14 residues. The germline V gene has CDR1 SEHNR and CDR2 FQNEAQ (reference sequence). Trimming took off 1 base at V and 10 bases at J, with 11 bases between the two ends. Here the CDR3 reads CASSLGTGASPLHF. The DNA of the CDR3 is TGTGCCAGCAGCTTAGGTACGGGTGCGTCACCCCTCCACTTT.

The rearrangement uses TRBV25-1 and TRBJ1-1; TRBD1 matches at 7 bases. Germline CDR1 MGHDK, CDR2 SYGVNS. This CDR3 is 14 amino acids long. Trimming cost V 3 bases and J 6 bases; bases outside gene matches: 7. The CDR3 sequence: CASSETGWVSEAFF. The CDR3 DNA is TGTGCCAGCAGTGAGACAGGGTGGGTTTCTGAAGCTTTCTTT.

The V call is TRBV27, the J call TRBJ2-1, with TRBD1 matching over 8 bases. In germline, CDR1 is MNHEY, CDR2 SMNVEV (reference sequence). Trimming removed 5 bases from V and 6 bases from J; junction bases left unmatched: 27. This CDR3 contains 21 residues. The CDR3 sequence is CASSLDRGADYASAASNEQFF. The CDR3 DNA follows: TGTGCCAGCAGTCTCGACAGGGGAGCCGACTACGCTTCGGCCGCTTCCAATGAGCAGTTCTTC.

V gene TRBV28 combines with J gene TRBJ2-7; the match to TRBD2 covers 8 bases. V trimming: 7 bases; J trimming: 0 bases; junction bases outside the gene matches: 11. The germline gives CDR1 MDHEN, CDR2 SYDVKM. This CDR3 region has 16 residues. For the CDR3, the DNA is TGTGCCAGCACGGTCGGGGGGGAGCCCTCCTCCTACGAGCAGTACTTC. Its protein product is CASTVGGEPSSYEQYF.

The chain employs TRBV4-3 and TRBJ1-2; D remains unclear. Per germline, CDR1 LGHNA and CDR2 YSLEER. V was cut by 0 bases and J by 9 bases, with 11 bases left in between. This CDR3 is built from 13 residues. Here the CDR3 DNA reads TGCGCCAGCAGCCAAGACACGCAGGCGCGCTACACCTTC. This codes for CASSQDTQARYTF.

The chain uses TRBV5-8 and TRBJ2-7, with D perhaps matching TRBD1 (6 bases). Looked up from germline, CDR1 is SGHTS and CDR2 is YDEGEE. The length of the CDR3 is 15 residues. V shed 1 base and J shed 5 bases, with 16 bases lying between them. The CDR3 DNA reads as TGTGCCAGCAGCTTGCCAGGGGTTATGGTCGACGAGCAGTACTTC. As protein: CASSLPGVMVDEQYF. Supplemented by reference TRBV5-8 and TRBJ2-7, the full variable domain reads EAGVTQSPTHLIKTRGQQATLRCSPISGHTSVYWYQQALGLGLQFLLWYDEGEERNRGNFPPRFSGRQFPNYSSELNVNALELEDSALYLCASSLPGVMVDEQYFGPGTRLTVT.

The chain employs TRBV5-8 and TRBJ2-5, with a tentative D call TRBD2 (7 bases). V was trimmed by 4 bases and J by 6 bases, leaving 16 bases between them. The CDR3 length is 14 residues. The germline V gene encodes CDR1 SGHTS and CDR2 YDEGEE. CDR3 region: CASSALRGAKTQYF. The DNA of the CDR3 is TGTGCCAGCAGCGCTCTCCGGGGGGCGAAGACCCAGTACTTC.

The chain uses TRBV10-1 and TRBJ2-1, with 8 bases identical to TRBD2. This CDR3 region has 15 residues. CDR1 is WNHNN and CDR2 is SYGVQD in the germline V gene (reference sequence). V shed 5 bases, J shed 9 bases, and the junction held 12 bases outside the gene matches. This CDR3 is CASSQVGGAGSEQFF. CDR3 sequence (DNA): TGCGCCAGCAGTCAAGTCGGGGGGGCCGGGAGTGAGCAGTTCTTC.

The chain is built from TRBV5-1 and TRBJ2-2; 13 bases are shared with TRBD2. This CDR3 has 15 amino acids. Germline V CDR1 and CDR2: SGHRS, YFSETQ. The trim removed 3 bases at V and 5 bases at J, leaving 1 base unmatched. The CDR3 region has the DNA TGCGCCAGCAGCTGGACTAGCGGGAGAACCGGGGAGCTGTTTTTT. This sequence encodes CASSWTSGRTGELFF.

CDR3 protein: CASSLGGSGTEAFF. DNA of the CDR3: TGTGCCAGCAGCTTGGGGGGGAGCGGCACTGAAGCTTTCTTT. The chain has TRBV5-4 and TRBJ1-1; perhaps TRBD1 as D (5 bases). Germline CDR1 reads SGHNT; CDR2 reads YYREEE (reference sequence). Trimming left V 0 bases short and J 4 bases short, with 10 bases between. The CDR3 loop spans 14 amino acids.

The chain employs TRBV25-1 and TRBJ1-4; the D is unclear. The CDR3 loop spans 12 amino acids. The V and J ends lost 5 bases and 3 bases respectively, with 4 bases between them. Germline CDR1 is MGHDK and CDR2 is SYGVNS. CDR3 in amino acids: CASSKANEKLFF. The CDR3 region has the DNA TGTGCCAGCAGTAAGGCTAATGAAAAACTGTTTTTT.

The chain carries TRBV30 and TRBJ2-7; D is tentatively TRBD1 or TRBD2 (5 bases each). Germline CDR1 and CDR2: GTSNPN and SVGIG (reference sequence). V lost 2 bases and J lost 6, with 14 bases in between. This CDR3 has 13 residues. The CDR3 spells CAWSWAGTGEQYF. CDR3 DNA: TGTGCCTGGAGTTGGGCAGGGACGGGCGAGCAGTACTTC.

The V gene is TRBV19, the J gene TRBJ1-3; 7 positions match TRBD1. Germline CDR1 is LNHDA and CDR2 is SQIVND (reference sequence). V gave up 2 bases and J gave up 7 bases; unmatched junction bases: 8. The CDR3 is made up of 15 amino acids. CDR3 region: CASSIRGQARNTIYF. CDR3 nucleotide sequence: TGTGCCAGTAGTATAAGAGGACAGGCACGGAACACCATATATTTT.

The chain recombines TRBV7-7 with TRBJ2-5, with D uncertain. In germline, CDR1 is SSHAT, CDR2 FNYEAQ (reference sequence). V lost 8 bases, J lost 5 bases, and 6 bases lay in between. The CDR3 is 10 residues long. For the CDR3, the DNA is TGTGCCAGCCGGTTTGAGACCCAGTACTTC. Translated: CASRFETQYF.

This chain links TRBV27 with TRBJ1-5, with D perhaps matching TRBD1 (6 bases). Germline-derived CDR1 and CDR2 are MNHEY and SMNVEV (reference sequence). V lost 0 bases, J lost 3 bases, and 6 bases lay in between. The CDR3 consists of 14 residues. The DNA for the CDR3 is TGTGCCAGCAGTTTATCGGGGGCCAATCAGCCCCAGCATTTT. This sequence encodes CASSLSGANQPQHF.

The chain's CDR3 is CASSPRGYAEAFF. The CDR3 DNA sequence: TGTGCCAGCTCACCTCGGGGGTACGCTGAAGCTTTCTTT. This chain joins TRBV18 and TRBJ1-1, with D perhaps TRBD1 (5 bases). The germline gives CDR1 KGHSH, CDR2 LQKENI. There are 13 residues in the CDR3. With 3 bases removed from V and 6 bases from J, the gap between germline ends came to 11 bases.

The chain carries TRBV27 and TRBJ1-1; D is ambiguous. Germline V lookup: CDR1 MNHEY, CDR2 SMNVEV (reference sequence). Trimming left V 5 bases short and J 5 bases short, with 12 bases between. The CDR3 consists of 13 residues. The CDR3 is CASSTKGYTEAFF. The CDR3 bases are TGTGCCAGCAGTACTAAGGGTTATACTGAAGCTTTCTTT.